The following is a T cell receptor (beta chain) sequence with its context. The record originates from a study of blood T cell repertoires in COVID-19. Across the study: COVID-19 samples from acute and convalescent phases originated in the United States, Italy and Spain. PBMCs, B-cell-depleted T cells, or T cells provided the cDNA or gDNA that made up the material.

Original methodology: Nucleated cell counts were estimated from reference gene primer amplification. Only in-frame clones appear in the TCRdb table, and some are missing; sequencing was by immunoSEQ multiplex PCR. V and J calls and clone size are as listed in that table; D and trimming were resolved from the DNA. The table lists 200,000 to 300,000 clones, approximately 84% of them singletons. The source is a woman older than 75 with acute or convalescent COVID-19. Sequencing was carried out using peripheral blood.

For the CDR3, the DNA is TGTGCCAGCAGCTCGGGACTAGCGGACCAAGAGACCCAGTACTTC. It codes for CASSSGLADQETQYF. This sequence joins TRBV5-8 and TRBJ2-5; TRBD2 matches at 11 bases. The J segment lost 0 bases and the V segment lost 3 bases, leaving 1 base of the junction unmatched. There are 15 residues in the CDR3. The germline gives CDR1 SGHTS, CDR2 YDEGEE.